This is a list of T cell receptor beta chains from one sample in a study of cytomegalovirus exposure and HLA in healthy donors. Here immunoSEQ multiplex PCR was the method, and the copy in TCRdb shows in-frame clones only, minus some. The sample has under 130,000 clones, and its top ten clones hold 3% to 3.5%. The sequenced sample consisted of PBMCs. Receptors originate from a middle-aged man in good health and CMV-seronegative. Each CDR3 is given with its conserved first and last residue. A D gene is named only where the DNA matches it firmly.

D | J | length | V | DNA | CDR3
TRBD2 | TRBJ2-2 | 15 | TRBV7-2 | TGTGCCAGCAGCCCAGGACTAGCGGGCACCGGGGAGCTGTTTTTT | CASSPGLAGTGELFF
NA | TRBJ2-7 | 15 | TRBV28 | TGTGCCAGCAGTTTATCATGGCAGGATCCCTACGAGCAGTACTTC | CASSLSWQDPYEQYF
NA | TRBJ2-1 | 13 | TRBV19 | TGTGCCAGTAGTAGCCAGGGCCACAATGAGCAGTTCTTC | CASSSQGHNEQFF
NA | TRBJ1-4 | 14 | TRBV7-9 | TGTGCCAGCAGCGCCGGGACACGGGGTGAAAAACTGTTTTTT | CASSAGTRGEKLFF
TRBD2 | TRBJ2-3 | 15 | TRBV19 | TGTGCCAGTAGTGCCCGGACTAGCGGCACAGATACGCAGTATTTT | CASSARTSGTDTQYF
NA | TRBJ1-1 | 19 | TRBV21-1 | TGTGCCAGCAGCAAAGGATGGAGAGGGGGCGGGTGGTGGTACACTGAAGCTTTCTTT | CASSKGWRGGGWWYTEAFF
TRBD1 | TRBJ2-2 | 17 | TRBV19 | TGTGCCAGTAGTAGTTACGGGACAGGCGCCAGGCGGGGGGAGCTGTTTTTT | CASSSYGTGARRGELFF
TRBD1 | TRBJ2-7 | 15 | TRBV19 | TGTGCCAGTAGTGAGGACAGGGGGCTCTCCTACGAGCAGTACTTC | CASSEDRGLSYEQYF
TRBD2 | TRBJ2-1 | 16 | TRBV13 | TGTGCCAGCAGCTTAGGGGGACTAGCGGGAGGGAATGAGCAGTTCTTC | CASSLGGLAGGNEQFF
NA | TRBJ1-1 | 14 | TRBV5-4 | TGTGCCAGCAGCCCGACAGGTTTCCCCGGTGAAGCTTTCTTT | CASSPTGFPGEAFF
NA | TRBJ2-2 | 16 | TRBV5-1 | TGCGCCAGCAGCTTTTCAGGCACTCCGAACACCGGGGAGCTGTTTTTT | CASSFSGTPNTGELFF
NA | TRBJ1-2 | 15 | TRBV7-9 | TGTGCCAGCATCTTGGGGCAGGGGATTGACTATGGCTACACCTTC | CASILGQGIDYGYTF
NA | TRBJ2-5 | 15 | TRBV28 | TGTGCCAGCATCTTATCAGGTAGCAGGGAAGAGACCCAGTACTTC | CASILSGSREETQYF